Listed below are T cell receptor beta chains from one sample, sequenced in a study of blood T cell repertoires in COVID-19. The table came from immunoSEQ multiplex PCR; TCRdb's copy has only in-frame clones and leaves some out. This sample has roughly 50,000 clones, with around four fifths found just once. Sequenced sample: peripheral blood. These receptors were collected from a man aged 65 to 85 with acute or convalescent COVID-19. Both conserved end residues are part of each CDR3. The D gene is left open where the match is weak. Clone size appears in some rows only: once, few, many, or a class for an expanded clone.

clone size,J gene,D gene,V gene,CDR3 protein,CDR3 DNA
-,TRBJ2-5,TRBD2,TRBV10-3,CAIGAGGRQETQYF,TGTGCCATCGGAGCGGGGGGACGCCAAGAGACCCAGTACTTC
-,TRBJ1-1,-,TRBV27,CASSPTGGGRAFF,TGTGCCAGCAGTCCAACCGGGGGGGGACGAGCTTTCTTT
-,TRBJ2-2,TRBD2,TRBV19,CATGLAGDPVTGELFF,TGTGCCACCGGACTAGCGGGAGATCCGGTGACCGGGGAGCTGTTTTTT
medium-sized,TRBJ2-7,TRBD2,TRBV5-5,CASSLRTSGSSEQYF,TGTGCCAGCAGCTTGAGGACTAGCGGGAGCAGCGAGCAGTACTTC
once,TRBJ2-1,TRBD1,TRBV5-1,CASSLVGQGAVYNEQFF,TGCGCCAGCAGCTTGGTGGGGCAGGGGGCCGTCTACAATGAGCAGTTCTTC
once,TRBJ2-1,TRBD2,TRBV11-3,CASSLDGGVSQFF,TGTGCCAGCAGCTTAGATGGGGGGGTATCGCAGTTCTTC
-,TRBJ2-3,TRBD2,TRBV6-5,CASRPSGRVTDTQYF,TGTGCCAGCAGACCCAGCGGGAGGGTCACAGATACGCAGTATTTT
-,TRBJ2-3,-,TRBV30,CAWSVVGGPADTQYF,TGTGCCTGGAGTGTTGTCGGGGGGCCAGCAGATACGCAGTATTTT
few,TRBJ2-2,TRBD2,TRBV10-3,CAISRQVTAGTSGNTGELFF,TGTGCCATCAGTAGACAGGTAACGGCCGGGACTAGCGGGAACACCGGGGAGCTGTTTTTT
-,TRBJ1-1,-,TRBV7-9,CASSPEQINTEAFF,TGTGCCAGCAGCCCGGAGCAGATTAACACTGAAGCTTTCTTT
-,TRBJ1-2,TRBD1,TRBV2,CASSQGQRWGNYGYTF,TGTGCCAGCAGCCAGGGACAGAGGTGGGGTAACTATGGCTACACCTTC
-,TRBJ2-5,-,TRBV5-1,CASSLVPGEETQYF,TGCGCCAGCAGCTTGGTTCCAGGGGAGGAGACCCAGTACTTC
-,TRBJ1-1,-,TRBV6-6,CASRLNTEAFF,TGTGCCAGCAGACTTAACACTGAAGCTTTCTTT
once,TRBJ1-2,-,TRBV6-1,CASSEQGGALGYTF,TGTGCCAGCAGTGAACAAGGGGGGGCCCTTGGCTACACCTTC
-,TRBJ1-6,TRBD1,TRBV10-3,CAIRGDRGSIGNSPLHF,TGTGCCATCAGGGGGGACAGGGGAAGTATCGGTAATTCACCCCTCCACTTT
once,TRBJ2-3,-,TRBV5-5,CASSLGGPDTQYF,TGTGCCAGCAGCTTGGGGGGCCCAGATACGCAGTATTTT
-,TRBJ2-3,TRBD2,TRBV4-3,CASSQDRGRGVDTQYF,TGCGCCAGCAGCCAAGACAGAGGGCGGGGGGTAGATACGCAGTATTTT
-,TRBJ1-3,TRBD1,TRBV6-5,CASSYSGTGGVDTIYF,TGTGCCAGCAGTTACAGCGGGACAGGGGGCGTAGACACCATATATTTT
-,TRBJ1-6,-,TRBV2,CASSENRVGFNSPLHF,TGTGCCAGCAGTGAAAACAGGGTTGGTTTTAATTCACCCCTCCACTTT
-,TRBJ2-1,TRBD2,TRBV7-9,CASSGGPGLADEQFF,TGTGCCAGCAGCGGGGGGCCGGGACTAGCCGATGAGCAGTTCTTC
-,TRBJ2-1,TRBD2,TRBV3-1/TRBV3-2,CASSQGETSGSWNEQFF,TGTGCCAGCAGCCAAGGGGAAACTAGCGGGAGTTGGAATGAGCAGTTCTTC
-,TRBJ1-6,-,TRBV5-1,CASSLESRNSPLHF,TGCGCCAGCAGCTTGGAATCCAGAAATTCACCCCTCCACTTT
once,TRBJ1-1,TRBD1,TRBV18,CASSRTGGLGEAFF,TGTGCCAGCTCAAGAACAGGGGGCTTGGGTGAAGCTTTCTTT
-,TRBJ2-7,TRBD2,TRBV10-3,CAIRPGLASYEQYF,TGTGCCATCAGGCCGGGACTAGCTTCCTACGAGCAGTACTTC
-,TRBJ1-2,TRBD1,TRBV28,CASSSKPGQGYGYTF,TGTGCCAGCAGTTCAAAACCGGGACAGGGGTATGGCTACACCTTC
-,TRBJ1-1,-,TRBV18,CASSPPSMNTEAFF,TGTGCCAGCTCACCACCTAGCATGAACACTGAAGCTTTCTTT
-,TRBJ1-2,TRBD1,TRBV6-5,CASSYSRGQVVGGYTF,TGTGCCAGCAGTTACTCGCGTGGACAGGTGGTCGGTGGCTACACCTTC
-,TRBJ2-3,TRBD2,TRBV15,CATSRVFGLAGGNTDTQYF,TGTGCCACCAGCAGAGTTTTCGGTCTAGCGGGTGGTAATACGGATACGCAGTATTTT
-,TRBJ1-1,TRBD1,TRBV5-4,CASREGTAVLEAFF,TGTGCCAGCAGAGAAGGGACAGCCGTACTAGAAGCTTTCTTT
-,TRBJ1-2,-,TRBV7-2,CASSNREGNYGYTF,TGTGCCAGCAGCAACAGGGAAGGGAACTATGGCTACACCTTC
-,TRBJ1-5,-,TRBV5-6,CASSFGRNQPQHF,TGTGCCAGCAGCTTTGGCAGAAATCAGCCCCAGCATTTT
few,TRBJ2-3,-,TRBV18,CASSDTGGRTDTQYF,TGTGCCAGCTCCGATACAGGTGGACGCACAGATACGCAGTATTTT
-,TRBJ2-5,-,TRBV29-1,CSVNEREQETQYF,TGCAGCGTTAACGAGCGCGAACAAGAGACCCAGTACTTC
-,TRBJ2-5,-,TRBV4-1,CASSLGGAVPQETQYF,TGCGCCAGCAGCCTAGGGGGGGCCGTCCCACAAGAGACCCAGTACTTC
-,TRBJ1-5,-,TRBV5-4,CASSSGLGGPQHF,TGTGCCAGCAGTTCTGGTTTGGGGGGGCCCCAGCATTTT
-,TRBJ1-4,-,TRBV19,CASSRTQGATNEKLFF,TGTGCCAGTAGTCGCACCCAGGGTGCAACTAATGAAAAACTGTTTTTT
-,TRBJ2-3,TRBD2,TRBV5-1,CASSWEGPTDTQYF,TGCGCCAGCAGCTGGGAGGGGCCCACAGATACGCAGTATTTT
few,TRBJ1-1,-,TRBV27,CASSLQYGQENTEAFF,TGTGCCAGCAGTTTGCAATATGGACAAGAGAACACTGAAGCTTTCTTT
-,TRBJ2-2,-,TRBV18,CASSPPTQSNTGELFF,TGTGCCAGCTCACCACCTACACAGTCGAACACCGGGGAGCTGTTTTTT
-,TRBJ1-4,-,TRBV4-1,CASSQDWGLEKLFF,TGCGCCAGCAGCCAAGATTGGGGGCTGGAAAAACTGTTTTTT
-,TRBJ2-2,TRBD2,TRBV7-2,CASSAGLQYTGELFF,TGTGCCAGCAGCGCGGGACTACAGTACACCGGGGAGCTGTTTTTT
-,TRBJ1-4,-,TRBV7-8,CASSLGRKSHEKLFF,TGTGCCAGCAGCTTAGGGCGGAAATCCCATGAAAAACTGTTTTTT
-,TRBJ2-5,TRBD1,TRBV24-1,CATSDSDRGGQETQYF,TGTGCCACCAGTGACTCGGACAGGGGAGGGCAAGAGACCCAGTACTTC
-,TRBJ2-6,TRBD2,TRBV30,CASAGDLSGANVLTF,TGTGCCTCGGCGGGAGACCTCTCTGGGGCCAACGTCCTGACTTTC
-,TRBJ1-1,-,TRBV4-1,CASSHMAGGRTEAFF,TGCGCCAGCAGCCACATGGCCGGGGGACGCACTGAAGCTTTCTTT
-,TRBJ2-2,TRBD2,TRBV19,CASSMGLAGGVAGELFF,TGTGCCAGTAGTATGGGACTAGCGGGGGGAGTAGCCGGGGAGCTGTTTTTT
-,TRBJ1-4,TRBD1,TRBV4-3,CASSLGQASQNEKLFF,TGCGCCAGCAGCCTTGGACAGGCGAGTCAGAATGAAAAACTGTTTTTT